A selection of T cell receptor beta chains follows, all from one sample in a study of tumor-infiltrating lymphocytes in localized non-small cell lung cancer. Sequencing was performed with immunoSEQ multiplex PCR; in TCRdb, only in-frame clones are kept and a portion is missing. The repertoire consists of 5,000 to 6,500 clones, with around 65% occurring once and the leading ten covering around 15%. The specimen sequenced was uninvolved lung tissue not adjacent to the tumor. The receptors were sampled from a human donor with non-small cell lung cancer. CDR3s include the opening cysteine and the closing phenylalanine or tryptophan. D genes are given only for firm matches. For some rows the clone size is stated as once, few or many, or as a class when expanded; others skip it.

V	size	J	D	DNA	CDR3
TRBV29-1	NA	TRBJ2-3	NA	TGCAGCGTTGACTTTAAAAGCACAGATACGCAGTATTTT	CSVDFKSTDTQYF
TRBV11-3	medium-sized	TRBJ2-7	NA	TGTGCCAGCAGCCTAACTCTAGTTCCGCTACGGGAGCAGTACTTC	CASSLTLVPLREQYF
TRBV6-5	NA	TRBJ2-5	NA	TGTGCCAGCACCACTAGTGGGGGGGAGACCCAGTACTTC	CASTTSGGETQYF
TRBV7-9	NA	TRBJ1-2	NA	TGTGCCAGCAGCTTAGCTTCCCACAGGGCTAGCTATGGCTACACCTTC	CASSLASHRASYGYTF
TRBV27	NA	TRBJ2-1	TRBD1	TGTGCCAGCAGTTCTCGGGACAGGGGGTTCTACAATGAGCAGTTCTTC	CASSSRDRGFYNEQFF
TRBV6-5	large	TRBJ2-1	NA	TGTGCCAGCAGGGCATTCTCTGGTGAGCAGTTCTTC	CASRAFSGEQFF
TRBV5-3	NA	TRBJ1-1	NA	TGTGCCAGAAGCCGTCGAGGGCGGCAGGGCACTGAAGCTTTCTTT	CARSRRGRQGTEAFF
TRBV19	NA	TRBJ1-1	NA	TGTGCCAGTAGTATTGGGGGTATTGGCACTGAAGCTTTCTTT	CASSIGGIGTEAFF
TRBV4-2	NA	TRBJ2-7	NA	TGTGCCAGCAGCCAAGATAAGAGCGCCTCCTACGAGCAGTACTTC	CASSQDKSASYEQYF
TRBV4-1	NA	TRBJ2-5	TRBD2	TGCGCCAGCAGCCAAGCCGCTCTACTAGCGGGGCAAGAGACCCAGTACTTC	CASSQAALLAGQETQYF
TRBV7-7	NA	TRBJ2-3	TRBD1	TGTGCTAGCAGCTTGGGGACAGGGAGCACAGATACGCAGTATTTT	CASSLGTGSTDTQYF
TRBV2	few	TRBJ2-7	TRBD1	TGTGCCTGCAGACAGGGGTGGTCCCACGAGCAGTACTTC	CACRQGWSHEQYF
TRBV9	NA	TRBJ2-2	NA	TGTGCCAGCAGCGCGGACGCCAGGTTTTCCGGGGAGCTGTTTTTT	CASSADARFSGELFF
TRBV7-2	NA	TRBJ2-2	NA	TGTGCCAGCAGCTTAGTGGCCATCGCGAACACCGGGGAGCTGTTTTTT	CASSLVAIANTGELFF
TRBV2	NA	TRBJ2-1	NA	TGTGCCAGCGAACCCGACAGGTACAATGAGCAGTTCTTC	CASEPDRYNEQFF
TRBV2	few	TRBJ2-2	NA	TGTGCCAGCACGCATGAGGGGGGGAGTGTTACCGGGGAGCTGTTTTTT	CASTHEGGSVTGELFF
TRBV4-3	NA	TRBJ1-3	NA	TGCGCCAGCAGCCAAAGTAGAGGGGGGTCTGGAAACACCATATATTTT	CASSQSRGGSGNTIYF
TRBV10-2	NA	TRBJ2-2	NA	TGCGCCAGCAGTGAGTGGGTGGGGTCCGGGGAGCTGTTTTTT	CASSEWVGSGELFF
TRBV7-2	NA	TRBJ2-5	TRBD2	TGTGCCAGCAGCTTAGCGCGGGGGTCAGAGACCCAGTACTTC	CASSLARGSETQYF
TRBV30	NA	TRBJ2-2	NA	TGTGCCTGGAGTAGGCAGAACACCGGGGAGCTGTTTTTT	CAWSRQNTGELFF
TRBV28	NA	TRBJ1-2	TRBD1	TGTGCCAGCAGTTTAGTGGACAGGGGGCAATATGGCTACACCTTC	CASSLVDRGQYGYTF
TRBV28	once	TRBJ2-5	NA	TGTGCCAGCAGGAGTGTGTACCAAGAGACCCAGTACTTC	CASRSVYQETQYF
TRBV29-1	few	TRBJ1-3	TRBD1	TGCAGCGTGGGGGACAGGGACACCATATATTTT	CSVGDRDTIYF
TRBV2	once	TRBJ1-1	NA	TGTGCCAGCAGTGTGCCGAACACTGAAGCTTTCTTT	CASSVPNTEAFF
TRBV28	NA	TRBJ1-1	NA	TGTGCCAGCACTCTCAACACTGAAGCTTTCTTT	CASTLNTEAFF
TRBV9	NA	TRBJ2-1	TRBD2	TGTGCCAGTGGGGGACTAGCGGACAATGAGCAGTTCTTC	CASGGLADNEQFF
TRBV30	NA	TRBJ1-5	NA	TGTGCCTGGAGTCAGGGGTTTAGCAATCAGCCCCAGCATTTT	CAWSQGFSNQPQHF
TRBV6-4	NA	TRBJ1-2	TRBD1	TGTGCCAGCAGTGAAACGACAGGGGTCGGCTACACCTTC	CASSETTGVGYTF
TRBV30	NA	TRBJ2-5	NA	TGTGCTGCTGCCCAGGTAGAGACCCAGTACTTC	CAAAQVETQYF
TRBV19	few	TRBJ2-7	NA	TGTGCCAGTAGCAGGGAGCTAATGGGCGAGCAGTACTTC	CASSRELMGEQYF
TRBV5-1	NA	TRBJ2-3	NA	TGCGCCAGCAGCTTTGAGTTTATTCTGGATACGCAGTATTTT	CASSFEFILDTQYF
TRBV27	once	TRBJ1-2	NA	TGTGCCAGCAGTTTAGGGGGGGACTATGGCTACACCTTC	CASSLGGDYGYTF
TRBV5-1	NA	TRBJ2-1	TRBD2	TGCGCCAGCAGCTTGGGAGCGGGAGGGCCTAATGAGCAGTTCTTC	CASSLGAGGPNEQFF
TRBV30	few	TRBJ2-7	TRBD1	TGTGCCTGGAGTCTCACAACGGGACAGGCGCAGTACTTC	CAWSLTTGQAQYF
TRBV4-2	NA	TRBJ2-7	TRBD1	TGTGCCAGCAGCCAAGGCCAGGGGGCTTCCTACGAGCAGTACTTC	CASSQGQGASYEQYF
TRBV19	once	TRBJ1-5	NA	TGTGCCAGTAGTATCCTGCGGGGGGGGGCTAGCAATCAGCCCCAGCATTTT	CASSILRGGASNQPQHF
TRBV27	NA	TRBJ2-7	TRBD2	TGTGCCAGCAGTTTGGGGAGCGGGAGGTCCTACGAGCAGTACTTC	CASSLGSGRSYEQYF
TRBV5-1	NA	TRBJ2-3	NA	TGCGCCAGCAGCTTGGGAGGGACGGACGTTGATACGCAGTATTTT	CASSLGGTDVDTQYF
TRBV4-3	large	TRBJ2-2	TRBD2	TGCGCCAGCAGCCCCGCTTATACGGCGGGAGGTCGGACCGGGGAGCTGTTTTTT	CASSPAYTAGGRTGELFF
TRBV7-2	NA	TRBJ1-5	NA	TGTGCCAGCAGCTTAATTGTCGGCAGTGGGGGGCAGCCCCAGCATTTT	CASSLIVGSGGQPQHF
TRBV7-2	few	TRBJ1-5	NA	TGTGCCAGCAGCTTAGCGCTGGGGGATCAGCCCCAGCATTTT	CASSLALGDQPQHF
TRBV7-2	NA	TRBJ1-2	NA	TGTGCCAGCAGAGATAATGAAATCGGCTACACCTTC	CASRDNEIGYTF
TRBV19	NA	TRBJ2-2	NA	TGTGCCAGTAACCCTAGTCGTACCGGGGAGCTGTTTTTT	CASNPSRTGELFF
TRBV7-2	NA	TRBJ2-7	NA	TGTGCCAGCAGCTTAGAGGCCGGGTTGGGTGACGAGCAGTACTTC	CASSLEAGLGDEQYF
TRBV7-2	NA	TRBJ2-5	NA	TGTGCCAGCAGCTCGGGACTCAACTATTACCAAGAGACCCAGTACTTC	CASSSGLNYYQETQYF
TRBV30	NA	TRBJ1-2	NA	TGTGCCTGGAGTGGTGGGAACTATGGCTACACCTTC	CAWSGGNYGYTF